The clone carrying this T cell receptor (beta chain) was seen only once. V lost 4 bases and J lost 6; bases outside the gene matches: 10. This CDR3 has 15 amino acids. The V gene's germline CDR1 is MNHEY and CDR2 SVGAGI. The sample originates from a study of blood T cell repertoires in COVID-19. As for the study in general: In each case, the material was cDNA or gDNA derived from T cells, B-cell-depleted T cells, or PBMCs.

Data came from immunoSEQ multiplex PCR; TCRdb stores just in-frame clones and leaves some out. The table shows about 220,000 clones, with over 75% occurring only once. Adults between roughly 18 and 95 years of age took part from 24 US areas. Sequencing was carried out using PBMCs or T cells enriched from blood (not recorded which). V gene TRBV6-5 combines with J gene TRBJ2-3, with 7 bases aligning to TRBD2. The receptor was derived from a young woman in a cohort exposed to, infected with or recovered from COVID-19 (not recorded which). The CDR3 DNA is TGTGCCAGCAGTTGGGGCGGGAGCCAAGGGGATACGCAGTATTTT. It codes for CASSWGGSQGDTQYF.